This T cell receptor beta chain stems from a study of blood T cells in healthy people across ages. Trimming shortened V by 1 base and J by 3 bases, and 10 bases separated the two germline ends. The germline CDR1 and CDR2 sequences are MNHNS and SASEGT. The CDR3 totals 14 residues. A second PCR of roughly 7 to 11 cycles used a sample-barcoded 5' primer and a J-beta primer mix. TCRdb ran MiXCR on the 5' RACE reads and lists one entry per CDR3 protein. The sample records about 1.6 million distinct CDR3 sequences, roughly 32% being singletons. Only a few counts were recorded for this clonotype. The chain has TRBV6-1 and TRBJ2-7; D not certain. The sample consisted of blood. This clonotype was obtained from a woman aged 25-40 years in good health. The CDR3 DNA reads TGTGCCAGCAGTGAAGGTCGAGTGTACTACGAGCAGTACTTC. Encoded protein: CASSEGRVYYEQYF.